This T cell receptor beta chain comes out of a study of T-cell memory formation after mild COVID-19. The TCR alpha and TCR beta cDNA libraries, bearing sample barcodes and UMIs, were generated by 5'RACE using constant-segment primers. TCRdb reprocessed the 5' RACE reads via MiXCR and lists one record per CDR3 protein. The table includes 100,000 to 150,000 distinct CDR3 sequences, approximately 15% detected once. This clonotype was observed many times. The target antigen is unknown. Study results and caveats: In pre-infection memory, a portion of responding clones appeared, which suggested that cross-reactive memory joined. Balance between CD4 and CD8 was seen in clones contracting day 15 to 85, and a CD4+ lean was seen in later expanders.

CDR3 size: 18 residues. V was clipped by 5 bases and J by 2 bases, with 21 bases between them. CDR1 and CDR2 from the germline V gene are LGHNA and YSLEER. This TCR came from a man in his late teens or twenties who had mild COVID-19 (a few samples of this study predate the infection). Cell type and time point are not known. The sequencing sample was made of PBMCs or a T cell subset sorted from them (not recorded which). The chain combines TRBV4-3 with TRBJ2-2; D gene unclear. The DNA for the CDR3 is TGCGCCAGCAGCTATGAAGTCCCGAGTTATATAAACACCGGGGAGCTGTTTTTT. It translates to CASSYEVPSYINTGELFF.